The rows below give T cell receptor beta chains drawn from one sample of a study of T cells in tuberculosis. Assay: immunoSEQ multiplex PCR; the TCRdb copy retains only in-frame clones and omits some. The sample includes 40,000 to 50,000 clones, about 96% of them seen just once. Sequenced: PBMCs. These receptors all come from a donor under 30 with latent tuberculosis or without tuberculosis infection. Both conserved end residues are part of each CDR3. A D gene is named only where the DNA matches it firmly. Clone size is not always given. Where it is, it says once, few, many or a class for expanded clones.

d_call,v_call,clone_size,j_call,cdr3_nt,cdr3_aa
NA,TRBV18,once,TRBJ1-2,TGTGCCAGCTCACCCGGCGGAGCTGATGGCTACACCTTC,CASSPGGADGYTF
TRBD2,TRBV25-1,once,TRBJ2-2,TGTGCCAGCAGTGGGACTAGTGGTAACACCGGGGAGCTGTTTTTT,CASSGTSGNTGELFF
NA,TRBV19,NA,TRBJ2-7,TGTGCCAGTAGTCCCCCCGAGGCAGGGGCAGGAGAGCAGTACTTC,CASSPPEAGAGEQYF
TRBD1,TRBV30,NA,TRBJ1-1,TGTGCCTGGCTCCGGGACAGGGGCTGGAACACTGAAGCTTTCTTT,CAWLRDRGWNTEAFF
NA,TRBV6-6,NA,TRBJ1-1,TGTGCCAGCAGCCAGGGTCCCAAGAACACTGAAGCTTTCTTT,CASSQGPKNTEAFF
TRBD1,TRBV4-1,NA,TRBJ1-2,TGCGCCAGCAGCCAAGGTGGGACAGGGAACTATGGCTACACCTTC,CASSQGGTGNYGYTF
TRBD1,TRBV10-3,NA,TRBJ2-3,TGTGCCATCAGTGGGGGACAGGTGGTTGCGGATACGCAGTATTTT,CAISGGQVVADTQYF
NA,TRBV4-1,NA,TRBJ1-2,TGCGCCAGCAGCCAAGATAGGACAGCTAGCTATGGCTACACCTTC,CASSQDRTASYGYTF
TRBD1,TRBV9,NA,TRBJ1-3,TGTGCCAGCAGCGGACTATCAGGGGGCTCTGGAAACACCATATATTTT,CASSGLSGGSGNTIYF
NA,TRBV7-8,NA,TRBJ1-2,TGTGCCAGCAGCCCGGAGTCGGAAGGCTACACCTTC,CASSPESEGYTF
TRBD1,TRBV5-1,NA,TRBJ2-7,TGCGCCAGCAGCCCCGACAGGGACGAGCAGTACTTC,CASSPDRDEQYF
TRBD1,TRBV5-1,once,TRBJ2-7,TGCGCCAGCAGCCGATCAGGGGGACCCTACGAGCAGTACTTC,CASSRSGGPYEQYF
TRBD1,TRBV7-2,NA,TRBJ2-3,TGTGCCAGCAGCGCAAAGACAGGGGGAGTGACAGATACGCAGTATTTT,CASSAKTGGVTDTQYF
TRBD1,TRBV5-4,NA,TRBJ1-3,TGTGCCAGCAGCTCAAGGGGGCCTGGAAACACCATATATTTT,CASSSRGPGNTIYF
TRBD1,TRBV30,NA,TRBJ1-5,TGTGCCTGGAGTGTGTTGGCCGGGACAGGGGGAAATCAGCCCCAGCATTTT,CAWSVLAGTGGNQPQHF
NA,TRBV11-2,NA,TRBJ1-4,TGTGCCAGCAGCCCCCTAGCAACTAATGAAAAACTGTTTTTT,CASSPLATNEKLFF
TRBD1,TRBV5-4,once,TRBJ2-2,TGTGCCAGCAGCCGGACAGGGAACACCGGGGAGCTGTTTTTT,CASSRTGNTGELFF
NA,TRBV4-3,NA,TRBJ2-3,TGCGCCAGCAGCCATCTTCCTCAGGATTTGACTGGCCCCGAGGGAGATACGCAGTATTTT,CASSHLPQDLTGPEGDTQYF
TRBD2,TRBV5-1,NA,TRBJ2-7,TGCGCCAGCAGCGAGAGTTTAATAGCGGGGGGTCTCAACGAGCAGTACTTC,CASSESLIAGGLNEQYF
NA,TRBV6-1,NA,TRBJ1-6,TGTGCCAGCAGTGAAGCTCGGGCAGGGAATTCACCCCTCCACTTT,CASSEARAGNSPLHF
NA,TRBV2,NA,TRBJ1-2,TGTGCCAGCAGTTCTTTTAGACAGGACACCTATGGCTACACCTTC,CASSSFRQDTYGYTF
NA,TRBV30,NA,TRBJ1-3,TGTGCCTGGAGTGTCTCTAGCAACACCATATATTTT,CAWSVSSNTIYF
TRBD1,TRBV5-1,NA,TRBJ1-1,TGCGCCAGCAGCTTGGCCGGGACAGGTTCGGGGGACACTGAAGCTTTCTTT,CASSLAGTGSGDTEAFF
NA,TRBV5-5,NA,TRBJ1-1,TGTGCCAGCAGCCTCAGGGAAATCGCTGGGAACACTGAAGCTTTCTTT,CASSLREIAGNTEAFF
NA,TRBV9,NA,TRBJ2-2,TGTGCCAGCAGCGTAGGAGGGGGCACCGGGGAGCTGTTTTTT,CASSVGGGTGELFF
NA,TRBV14,once,TRBJ2-5,TGTGCCAGCAGCCAAGAGGGCCTACGCACCCAGTACTTC,CASSQEGLRTQYF
NA,TRBV6-1,NA,TRBJ2-2,TGTGCCAGCACCCGACAGTTTCAGGGTGGGGAGCTGTTTTTT,CASTRQFQGGELFF
TRBD2,TRBV5-4,NA,TRBJ2-1,TGTGCCAGCAGACAGGGACCTAGCGGGTACAATGAGCAGTTCTTC,CASRQGPSGYNEQFF
TRBD1,TRBV2,few,TRBJ1-3,TGTGCCAGCAAGGAGTCCCGGGACAGAGTAAGAGACACCATATATTTT,CASKESRDRVRDTIYF
NA,TRBV10-3,NA,TRBJ2-2,TGTGCCATCAGTGCCGGGGTACCGGTCGGGGAGCTGTTTTTT,CAISAGVPVGELFF
NA,TRBV30,NA,TRBJ1-6,TGTGCCTGGAGTTCCACCAGGGTCAATTCACCCCTCCACTTT,CAWSSTRVNSPLHF
NA,TRBV25-1,NA,TRBJ1-1,TGTGCCAGCAGTGAATTCCAAATAAAACGGGGTGAGAACACTGAAGCTTTCTTT,CASSEFQIKRGENTEAFF
NA,TRBV7-2,once,TRBJ2-1,TGTGCCAGCAGCCTAATACCAGGGGATCGTTTCTTC,CASSLIPGDRFF
TRBD2,TRBV10-3,NA,TRBJ2-5,TGTGCCACGGCTCCGGGGGGATCGTACCAAGAGACCCAGTACTTC,CATAPGGSYQETQYF
TRBD1,TRBV6-6,NA,TRBJ1-1,TGTGCCAGCAGTACAGGGGGCCGGACTGAAGCTTTCTTT,CASSTGGRTEAFF
NA,TRBV13,NA,TRBJ1-3,TGTGCCAGCAGCTCGGACCCCGGGACAAGAAGAAACACCATATATTTT,CASSSDPGTRRNTIYF
TRBD1,TRBV9,NA,TRBJ1-3,TGTGCCAGCAGCGTAGCTAGCAACAGGGGGTCGTCTGGAAACACCATATATTTT,CASSVASNRGSSGNTIYF
TRBD1,TRBV28,NA,TRBJ1-5,TGTGCCAGCAGTTCCGGACAGGGTGGGAATCAGCCCCAGCATTTT,CASSSGQGGNQPQHF
TRBD2,TRBV9,NA,TRBJ2-1,TGTGCCAGCAGCGTCATACCGGGACTAGCGGGTCCTCCCCGTGGGCAGTTCTTC,CASSVIPGLAGPPRGQFF
TRBD2,TRBV10-3,NA,TRBJ2-4,TGTGCCATCAGAGCGACTAGCGGGGGGGCAAACATTCAGTACTTC,CAIRATSGGANIQYF
NA,TRBV18,NA,TRBJ2-7,TGTGCCAGCTCACCCCGGCAGGGCTTTCGATCACCCGCCTACGAGCAGTACTTC,CASSPRQGFRSPAYEQYF
NA,TRBV4-1,NA,TRBJ2-1,TGCGCCAGCAGCCAAGAGGCCGACAGCTTTTATTACAATGAGCAGTTCTTC,CASSQEADSFYYNEQFF
TRBD2,TRBV7-3,NA,TRBJ2-1,TGTGCCAGCAGCCGAGAACCCGGACTAGCGGGGAGTAATGAGCAGTTCTTC,CASSREPGLAGSNEQFF
NA,TRBV30,NA,TRBJ1-2,TGTGCCTGGAGTCCTACAGGGTCGGACTATGGCTACACCTTC,CAWSPTGSDYGYTF
TRBD1,TRBV2,NA,TRBJ1-5,TGTGCCAGCAGTGAAGAGGCAGGGGGCAAGTGGGGTCAGCCCCAGCATTTT,CASSEEAGGKWGQPQHF
TRBD1,TRBV27,NA,TRBJ2-7,TGTGCCAGCAAAACAGGGGCCTACGAGCAGTACTTC,CASKTGAYEQYF
NA,TRBV4-1,NA,TRBJ1-5,TGCGCCAGCAGCCAACTCCACATGGGGGGGAAGTCGCATCAGCCCCAGCATTTT,CASSQLHMGGKSHQPQHF
TRBD2,TRBV25-1,NA,TRBJ2-3,TGTGCCAGCAGTGAACCCACGGGACTAGGCCACACAGATACGCAGTATTTT,CASSEPTGLGHTDTQYF
NA,TRBV7-2,NA,TRBJ1-2,TGTGCCAGCAGCTCCCGCAAAGGGGCCCACTGGGGTGGCTACACCTTC,CASSSRKGAHWGGYTF